The clone carrying this TCR beta chain was seen ten or more times. Its antigen is as yet unknown. This entry belongs to a study of neurological immune-mediated disorders. Study-level findings and limits: None of the CDR3 amino acid sequences of expanded clones recurred across subjects, suggesting private repertoires in all groups.

The team produced cDNA through 5'RACE using 10-nucleotide random UMIs. One entry per CDR3 protein, called by TCRdb with MiXCR from the 5' RACE reads. Of about 50,000 distinct CDR3 sequences detected, about 9.3% appear once; the ten largest clones hold about 20%. This clonotype was obtained from a woman aged 40 to 50 with HTLV-1-associated myelopathy (HAM/TSP). Sample: PBMCs.

The CDR3 bases are TGTGCCACCAGCGGACGGACAGGGCGAACTGGGGCCAACGTCCTGACTTTC. This encodes CATSGRTGRTGANVLTF. This rearrangement joins TRBV15 to TRBJ2-6, with 8 bases aligning to TRBD1. V lost 5 bases to trimming and J lost 2 bases; unmatched junction nucleotides: 8. The CDR3 runs to 17 residues. CDR1 and CDR2 from the germline V gene are LNHNV and YYDKDF (reference sequence).